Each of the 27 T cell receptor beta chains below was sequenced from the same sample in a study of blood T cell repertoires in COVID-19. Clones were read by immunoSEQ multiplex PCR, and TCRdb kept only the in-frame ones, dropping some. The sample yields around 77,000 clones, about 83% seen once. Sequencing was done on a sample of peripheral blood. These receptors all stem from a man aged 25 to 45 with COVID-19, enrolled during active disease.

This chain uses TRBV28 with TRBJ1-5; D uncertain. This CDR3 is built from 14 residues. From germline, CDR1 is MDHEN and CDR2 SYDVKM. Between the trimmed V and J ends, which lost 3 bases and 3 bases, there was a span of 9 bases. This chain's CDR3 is CASSFGGYNQPQHF. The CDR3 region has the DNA TGTGCCAGCAGTTTCGGCGGCTACAATCAGCCCCAGCATTTT.

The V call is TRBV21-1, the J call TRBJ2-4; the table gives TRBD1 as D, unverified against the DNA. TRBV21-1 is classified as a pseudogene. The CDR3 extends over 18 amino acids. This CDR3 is CASSIRQTPLLAKNIQYF. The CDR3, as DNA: TGTGCCAGCAGCATCCGACAGACACCACTCTTAGCCAAAAACATTCAGTACTTC.

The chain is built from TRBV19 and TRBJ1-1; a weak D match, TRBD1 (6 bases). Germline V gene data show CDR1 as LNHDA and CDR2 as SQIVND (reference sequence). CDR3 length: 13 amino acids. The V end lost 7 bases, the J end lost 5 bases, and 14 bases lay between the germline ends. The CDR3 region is CASKHTGYTEAFF. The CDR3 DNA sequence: TGTGCCAGTAAACATACAGGGTATACTGAAGCTTTCTTT. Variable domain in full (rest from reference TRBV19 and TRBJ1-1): DGGITQSPKYLFRKEGQNVTLSCEQNLNHDAMYWYRQDPGQGLRLIYYSQIVNDFQKGDIAEGYSVSREKKESFPLTVTSAQKNPTAFYLCASKHTGYTEAFFGQGTRLTVV.

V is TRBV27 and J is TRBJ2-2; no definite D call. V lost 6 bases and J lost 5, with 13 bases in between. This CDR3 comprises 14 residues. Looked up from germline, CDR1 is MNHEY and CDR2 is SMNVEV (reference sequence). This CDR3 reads CASRPTWATGELFF. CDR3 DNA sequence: TGTGCCAGCAGACCAACCTGGGCGACCGGGGAGCTGTTTTTT.

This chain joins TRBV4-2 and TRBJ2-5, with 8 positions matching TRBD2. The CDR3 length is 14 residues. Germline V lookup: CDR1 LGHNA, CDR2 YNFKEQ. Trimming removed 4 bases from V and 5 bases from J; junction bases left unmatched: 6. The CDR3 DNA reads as TGTGCCAGCAGCCCGGGACTAGGCACGGAGACCCAGTACTTC. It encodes CASSPGLGTETQYF.

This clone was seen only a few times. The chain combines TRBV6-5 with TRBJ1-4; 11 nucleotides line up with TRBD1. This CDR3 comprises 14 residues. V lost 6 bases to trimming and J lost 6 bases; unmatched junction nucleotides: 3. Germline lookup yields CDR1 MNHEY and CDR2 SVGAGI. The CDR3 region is CASRDRGRDEKLFF. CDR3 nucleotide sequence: TGTGCCAGCAGGGACAGGGGGCGGGATGAAAAACTGTTTTTT.

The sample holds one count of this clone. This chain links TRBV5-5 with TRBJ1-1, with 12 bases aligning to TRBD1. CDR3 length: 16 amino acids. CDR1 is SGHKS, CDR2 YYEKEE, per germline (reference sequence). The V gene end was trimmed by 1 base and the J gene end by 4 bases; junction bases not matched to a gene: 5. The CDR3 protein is CASSLKGTGGFTEAFF. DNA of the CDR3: TGTGCCAGCAGCTTGAAGGGGACAGGGGGCTTCACTGAAGCTTTCTTT. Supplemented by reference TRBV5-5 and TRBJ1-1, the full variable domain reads DAGVTQSPTHLIKTRGQQVTLRCSPISGHKSVSWYQQVLGQGPQFIFQYYEKEERGRGNFPDRFSARQFPNYSSELNVNALLLGDSALYLCASSLKGTGGFTEAFFGQGTRLTVV.

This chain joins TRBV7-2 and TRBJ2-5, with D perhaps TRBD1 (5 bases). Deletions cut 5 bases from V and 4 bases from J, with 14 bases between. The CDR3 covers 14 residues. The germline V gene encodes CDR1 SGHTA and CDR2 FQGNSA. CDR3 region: CASSVGQLPETQYF. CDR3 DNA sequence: TGTGCCAGCAGCGTCGGACAACTTCCAGAGACCCAGTACTTC.

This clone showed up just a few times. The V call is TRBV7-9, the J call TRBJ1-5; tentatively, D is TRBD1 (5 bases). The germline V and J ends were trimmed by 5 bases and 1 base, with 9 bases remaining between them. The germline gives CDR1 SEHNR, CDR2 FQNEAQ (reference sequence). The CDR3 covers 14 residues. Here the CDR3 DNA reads TGTGCCAGCAGCCGGGACTTGAGCAATCAGCCCCAGCATTTT. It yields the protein CASSRDLSNQPQHF.

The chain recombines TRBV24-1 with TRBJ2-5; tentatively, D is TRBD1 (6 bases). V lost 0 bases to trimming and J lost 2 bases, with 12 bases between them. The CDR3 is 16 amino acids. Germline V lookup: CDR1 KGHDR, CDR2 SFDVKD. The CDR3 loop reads CATSDLPGDEQETQYF. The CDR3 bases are TGTGCCACCAGTGATTTGCCAGGGGACGAACAAGAGACCCAGTACTTC.

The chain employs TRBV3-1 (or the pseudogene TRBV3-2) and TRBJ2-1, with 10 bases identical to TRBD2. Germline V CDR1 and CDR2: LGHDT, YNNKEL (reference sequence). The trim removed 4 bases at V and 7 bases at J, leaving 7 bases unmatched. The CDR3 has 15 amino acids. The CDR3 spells CASSRLAGAANEQFF. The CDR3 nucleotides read TGTGCCAGCAGCCGGCTAGCGGGAGCGGCGAATGAGCAGTTCTTC.

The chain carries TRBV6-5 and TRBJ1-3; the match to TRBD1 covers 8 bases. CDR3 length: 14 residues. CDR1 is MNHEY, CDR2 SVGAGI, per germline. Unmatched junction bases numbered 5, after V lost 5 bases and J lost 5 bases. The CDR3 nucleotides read TGTGCCAGCAGTAGGGGACAGGCGAGAAACACCATATATTTT. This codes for CASSRGQARNTIYF.

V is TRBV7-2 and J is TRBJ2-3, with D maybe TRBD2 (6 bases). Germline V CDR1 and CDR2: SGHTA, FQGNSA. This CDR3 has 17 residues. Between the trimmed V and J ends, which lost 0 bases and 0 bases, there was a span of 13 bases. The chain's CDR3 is CASSLAVGGISTDTQYF. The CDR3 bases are TGTGCCAGCAGCTTAGCTGTTGGCGGGATCAGCACAGATACGCAGTATTTT. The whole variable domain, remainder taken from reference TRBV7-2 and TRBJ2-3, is GAGVSQSPSNKVTEKGKDVELRCDPISGHTALYWYRQSLGQGLEFLIYFQGNSAPDKSGLPSDRFSAERTGGSVSTLTIQRTQQEDSAVYLCASSLAVGGISTDTQYFGPGTRLTVL.

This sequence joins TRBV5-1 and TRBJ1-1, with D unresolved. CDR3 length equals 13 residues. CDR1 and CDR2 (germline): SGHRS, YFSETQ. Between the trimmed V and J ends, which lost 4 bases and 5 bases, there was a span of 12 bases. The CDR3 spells CASSGERETEAFF. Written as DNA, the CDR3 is TGCGCCAGCAGCGGGGAGCGGGAGACTGAAGCTTTCTTT.

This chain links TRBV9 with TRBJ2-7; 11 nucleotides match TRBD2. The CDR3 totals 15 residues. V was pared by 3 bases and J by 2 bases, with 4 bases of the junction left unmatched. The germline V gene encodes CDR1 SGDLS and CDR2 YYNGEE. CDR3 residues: CASSAGTSGTYEQYF. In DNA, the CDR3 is TGTGCCAGCAGCGCTGGGACTAGCGGAACCTACGAGCAGTACTTC. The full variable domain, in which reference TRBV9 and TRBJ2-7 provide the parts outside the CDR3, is DSGVTQTPKHLITATGQRVTLRCSPRSGDLSVYWYQQSLDQGLQFLIQYYNGEERAKGNILERFSAQQFPDLHSELNLSSLELGDSALYFCASSAGTSGTYEQYFGPGTRLTVT.

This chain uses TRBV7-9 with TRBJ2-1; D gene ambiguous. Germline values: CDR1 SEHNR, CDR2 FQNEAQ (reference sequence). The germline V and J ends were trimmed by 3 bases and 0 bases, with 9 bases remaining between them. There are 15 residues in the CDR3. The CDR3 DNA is TGTGCCAGCAGCTTGGGCCCGAGCTCCTACAATGAGCAGTTCTTC. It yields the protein CASSLGPSSYNEQFF.

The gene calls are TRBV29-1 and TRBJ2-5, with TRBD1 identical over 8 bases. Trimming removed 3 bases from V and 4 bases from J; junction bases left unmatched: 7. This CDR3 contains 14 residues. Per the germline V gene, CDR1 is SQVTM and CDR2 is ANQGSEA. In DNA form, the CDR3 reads TGCAGCGTTGACGGGGCGGACAGGGTAGAGACCCAGTACTTC. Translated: CSVDGADRVETQYF.

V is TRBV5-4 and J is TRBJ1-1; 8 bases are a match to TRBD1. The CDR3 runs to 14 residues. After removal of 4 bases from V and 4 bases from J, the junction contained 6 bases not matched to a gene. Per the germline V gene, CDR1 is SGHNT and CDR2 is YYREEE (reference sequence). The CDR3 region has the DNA TGTGCCAGCAGCCGTCAAACAGGGGGCACTGAAGCTTTCTTT. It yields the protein CASSRQTGGTEAFF.

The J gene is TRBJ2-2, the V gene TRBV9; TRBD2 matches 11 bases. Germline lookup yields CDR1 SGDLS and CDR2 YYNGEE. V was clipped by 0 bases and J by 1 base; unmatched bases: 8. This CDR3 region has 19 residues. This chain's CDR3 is CASSVGWLAGGRNTGELFF. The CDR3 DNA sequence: TGTGCCAGCAGCGTAGGTTGGCTAGCGGGAGGCCGGAACACCGGGGAGCTGTTTTTT.

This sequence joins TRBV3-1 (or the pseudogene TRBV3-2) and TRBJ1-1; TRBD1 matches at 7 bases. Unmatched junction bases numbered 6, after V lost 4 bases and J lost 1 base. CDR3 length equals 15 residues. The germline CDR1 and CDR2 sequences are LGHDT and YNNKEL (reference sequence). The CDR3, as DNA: TGTGCCAGCAGCCTGGCAGGGGGGAGGAACACTGAAGCTTTCTTT. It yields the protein CASSLAGGRNTEAFF.

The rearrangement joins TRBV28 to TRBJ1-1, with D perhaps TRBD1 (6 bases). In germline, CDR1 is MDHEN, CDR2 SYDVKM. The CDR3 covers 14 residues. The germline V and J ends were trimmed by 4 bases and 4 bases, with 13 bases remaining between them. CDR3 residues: CASSSPQGFTEAFF. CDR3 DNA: TGTGCCAGCAGTTCCCCACAGGGCTTCACTGAAGCTTTCTTT.

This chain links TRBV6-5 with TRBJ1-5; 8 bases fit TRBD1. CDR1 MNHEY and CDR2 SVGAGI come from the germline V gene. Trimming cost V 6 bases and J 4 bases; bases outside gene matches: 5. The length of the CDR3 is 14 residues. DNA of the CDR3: TGTGCCAGCAGCGCGGGACAGGAGAATCAGCCCCAGCATTTT. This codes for CASSAGQENQPQHF.

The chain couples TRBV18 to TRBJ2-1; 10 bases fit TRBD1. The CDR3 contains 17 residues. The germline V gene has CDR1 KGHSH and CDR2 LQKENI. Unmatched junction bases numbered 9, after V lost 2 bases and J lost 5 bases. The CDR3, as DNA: TGTGCCAGCTCACCAATACTGACAGGGGGCAGTGACAATGAGCAGTTCTTC. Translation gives CASSPILTGGSDNEQFF.

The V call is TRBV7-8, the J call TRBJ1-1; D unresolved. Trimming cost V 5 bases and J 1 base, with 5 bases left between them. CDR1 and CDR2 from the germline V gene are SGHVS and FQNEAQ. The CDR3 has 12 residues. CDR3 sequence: CASSQQNTEAFF. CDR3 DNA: TGTGCCAGCAGCCAGCAGAACACTGAAGCTTTCTTT.

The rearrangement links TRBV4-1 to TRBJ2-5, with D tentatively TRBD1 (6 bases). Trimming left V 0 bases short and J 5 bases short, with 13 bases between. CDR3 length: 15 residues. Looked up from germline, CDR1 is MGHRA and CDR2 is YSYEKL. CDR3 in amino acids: CASSQDWAGVETQYF. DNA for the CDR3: TGCGCCAGCAGCCAAGATTGGGCAGGGGTTGAGACCCAGTACTTC.

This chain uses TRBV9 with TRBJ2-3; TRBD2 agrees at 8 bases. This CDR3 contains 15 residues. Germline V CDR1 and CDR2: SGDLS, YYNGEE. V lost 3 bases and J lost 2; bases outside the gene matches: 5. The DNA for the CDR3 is TGTGCCAGCAGCGAGCGGGAGCGGTACACAGATACGCAGTATTTT. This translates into CASSERERYTDTQYF. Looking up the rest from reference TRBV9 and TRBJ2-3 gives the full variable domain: DSGVTQTPKHLITATGQRVTLRCSPRSGDLSVYWYQQSLDQGLQFLIQYYNGEERAKGNILERFSAQQFPDLHSELNLSSLELGDSALYFCASSERERYTDTQYFGPGTRLTVL.

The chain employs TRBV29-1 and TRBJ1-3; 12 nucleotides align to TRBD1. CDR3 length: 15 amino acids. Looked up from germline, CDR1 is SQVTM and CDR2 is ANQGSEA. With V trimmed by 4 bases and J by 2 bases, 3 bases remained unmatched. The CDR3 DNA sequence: TGCAGCGTTGTGGGGACAGGGGGCACTGGAAACACCATATATTTT. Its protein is CSVVGTGGTGNTIYF.